This T cell receptor beta chain was obtained from a study of T cell responses to AZD1222 COVID-19 vaccine (dated by TCRdb to the early 2020s). With respect to the entire study: TCR sequencing was performed for about 250 trial participants, of whom about 200 were given two doses of AZD1222 and 26 were given two doses of MenACWY control vaccine. Trial participants were enrolled by age into 18-55, 56-69 and 70-plus year subgroups, with roughly 160, 29 and 62 TCR-sequenced participants respectively.

Regarding this clone: No cognate antigen has been identified for it. The input lacks base qualities; no much larger clone sits a single base away.

The investigation overall reported the following: Most participants were white British and females outnumbered males, and the authors suggested that clonal diversity may have been underestimated. Because no day 14 peak-response samples were available, the repertoires could be characterized only after the peak T cell response. Epitopes outside the regions mutated in the B.1.351 and B.1.1.7 variants were reportedly recognized by nearly half of the unique spike-specific TCRs. The 56-69-year group was small, and its depth increase did not reach significance, likely because of low power. Only six or seven AZD1222 recipients were SARS-CoV-2 seropositive at baseline, limiting conclusions about previously exposed vaccinees. The vaccine-associated CD4 TCRs covered the entire spike protein, and the dominant responses fell in regions 160-218 and 743-854. After two AZD1222 doses, both the breadth and the depth of spike-specific TCRs were significantly higher than at day 0 and than in MenACWY recipients.

Sample time point, as interpreted from the label and publication: about 28 days (+/-7) after the second vaccine dose. AZD1222 recipients whose second dose came at about 4 weeks and those whose second dose came at about 12 weeks were combined into one group, since spike-specific TCR depth and breadth did not differ between the two schedules. Vaccinee samples were obtained from the UK trials COV001 and COV002, which included a single-blind randomized controlled phase 2/3 trial of AZD1222 (ChAdOx1 nCoV-19) in healthy adults. For TCRbeta chain sequencing, PBMC samples from trial participants were taken at day 0 and at day 28 after the second dose. From its cysteine to its phenylalanine, the CDR3 spans 17 amino acids. Only the CDR3 region is kept as DNA, spanning 51 bases read in frame from base 1. After removal of 5 bases from V and 3 bases from J, the junction retains 5 bases not matched to a gene.

The CDR3 regions of human TCRbeta chains were subjected to immunosequencing. Turning to the authors' computational methods: TCRs in the repertoires were compared against a reference library of SARS-CoV-2-specific TCRs that had been generated with the MIRA antigen-specificity platform. Breadth meant the fraction of unique TCRs that were SARS-CoV-2-associated, whereas depth meant the fraction of total T cells that were SARS-CoV-2-associated. Using the MIRA data, every spike-specific TCR was mapped to the spike region that the TCR reacted to and assigned to either a CD4 or a CD8 class. Log10-transformed breadth and depth values were compared by one-way ANOVA with Sidak's multiple comparisons tests. The table comes from immuneACCESS by way of TCRdb, which keeps in-frame sequences with V and J called. Part of the clones is missing from these tables; in studies checked, under half for an unresolved V gene and the rest for unknown reasons. D and trimming were read from the DNA, whereas the V and J calls and clone size are those reported in that table. The sample contains around 160,000 clones, approximately 90% of them found a single time. Of the sample, approximately 1.2% is held by the ten largest clones.

This sequence uses TRBV23-1 and TRBJ2-1, with 15 bases in between that match TRBD2. TRBV23-1 is identified as an open reading frame with a role that is uncertain. This TCR derives from an adult who received the AZD1222 COVID-19 vaccine. Source: peripheral blood, taken 28 days after the second AZD1222 dose. The CDR3 has the sequence CASSGSGLAGGYNEQFF. The base sequence is TGCGCCAGCAGTGGGTCGGGACTAGCGGGAGGCTACAATGAGCAGTTCTTC.